This TCR beta chain was recorded in a study of tissue T cells after allogeneic stem cell transplantation. Study outcomes and limitations: Which tissue TCRs were alloreactive or antigen-specific was not determined. Some clones might be persisting host cells. Few T cell clones were shared across patients, but motif clusters showed tissue-specific shared signatures.

Specified time point: mouse harvest day 7 after allogeneic transplant. Tail vein injection delivered 10^7 T-cell-depleted bone marrow cells and 10^6 splenic CD5+ T cells. B6 (H2b) cells into BALB/c (H2d) mice; tissues taken at day 7 or 14. Germline V gives CDR1 SNHLY, CDR2 FYNGKV (reference sequence). The CDR3 has 12 amino acids. V was trimmed by 5 bases and J by 4 bases, leaving 9 bases between them. A word on this clone: Its specificity is unknown. These gene names are mouse names. The read falls 1 residue short of the CDR3 end, and the missing part is taken from the germline J gene. This same CDR3 is encoded by further DNA sequences in the sample.

TCRbeta CDR3 was sequenced at survey depth with template counts. Sequencing used immunoSEQ multiplex PCR; TCRdb keeps in-frame clones, though not all of them. This table holds more than 5,000 clones, roughly 56% found once. The sample consisted of gut tissue. The chain employs TRBV3 and TRBJ2-7; TRBD2 is a possible D gene (6 bases). The TCR sequence derives from a female BALB/c mouse given C57BL/6 T cells with graft-versus-host disease after an allogeneic hematopoietic cell transplant. The CDR3 reads CASSPGGYEQYF. CDR3 bases read: TGTGCCAGCAGCCCGGGGGGATATGAACAGTAC.